This is a list of T cell receptor beta chains from one sample in a study of graft-versus-host responses after intestinal transplantation. The repertoire was sequenced with immunoSEQ multiplex PCR; TCRdb's copy has only in-frame clones and lacks some. The table records tens of thousands of clones, around 93% of them present only once. For these receptors, no antigen is known. The material sequenced was unstimulated CD4+ T cells sorted from spleen or lymph node cells, taken before transplant. These receptors all stem from a human donor who was the organ donor for an intestinal transplant. Both conserved end residues are part of each CDR3. The D gene is left open where the match is weak. The size entry is marked missing in some rows and otherwise reads once, few, many or a size class.

TGTGCCAGCAGCCAAGATTACGCGGCCACCTACGAGCAGTACTTC CASSQDYAATYEQYF - TRBJ2-7 once TRBV4-2
TGTGCCAGCACTGTAAAACAGGGGATTTCCTACGAGCAGTACTTC CASTVKQGISYEQYF - TRBJ2-7 - TRBV21-1
TGTGCCAGCAGTTACTCGGGGACAGGGCGGGTGCAGTACTTC CASSYSGTGRVQYF TRBD1 TRBJ2-7 - TRBV6-5
TGCAGCGTTGAAGATCTTCAACGGGCAACAGGGACCTACGAGCAGTACTTC CSVEDLQRATGTYEQYF - TRBJ2-7 - TRBV29-1
TGTGCCAGCAGCCGAGGGACTAGCGGGGGTAGAGAGACCCAGTACTTC CASSRGTSGGRETQYF TRBD2 TRBJ2-5 - TRBV5-4
TGCGCCAGCAGCTTGGTAGTGGGGGGTTTTGGGACTAGGTACAATGAGCAGTTCTTC CASSLVVGGFGTRYNEQFF TRBD2 TRBJ2-1 - TRBV5-1
TGTGCCAGCAGCTTACTGACAGGGCTCAATCAGCCCCAGCATTTT CASSLLTGLNQPQHF TRBD1 TRBJ1-5 - TRBV5-8
TGTGCCAGCACCTCCGGCTATGGCTACACCTTC CASTSGYGYTF - TRBJ1-2 few TRBV21-1
TGCGCCAGCAGCTTGGTCGGCCCTACTAATGAGCAGTTCTTC CASSLVGPTNEQFF - TRBJ2-1 - TRBV5-1
TGCGCCAGCAGCTTGGCCGCGGCGGGTTCCACAGATACGCAGTATTTT CASSLAAAGSTDTQYF - TRBJ2-3 - TRBV5-1
TGCAGCGTCGCTGAGATCCCGGCCGGCTACACCTTC CSVAEIPAGYTF - TRBJ1-2 - TRBV29-1
TGTGCCAGCGTTCTAGCGGGGGATTGGAGAGATACGCAGTATTTT CASVLAGDWRDTQYF TRBD2 TRBJ2-3 - TRBV7-3
TGTGCCAGCAGCGCCCGGACTAGCGGGGTAGAGACCCAGTACTTC CASSARTSGVETQYF TRBD2 TRBJ2-5 - TRBV9
TGTGCCAGCAGCGTAGTGTCGGGGGGCGCACAGCCCCAGCATTTT CASSVVSGGAQPQHF - TRBJ1-5 - TRBV9
TGTGCCAGCAGAGACTCACAGGGCCTCTGCCACTTT CASRDSQGLCHF - TRBJ1-6 - TRBV6-1
TGTGCCAGCTCATGGGGGATGAACTACGAGCAGTACTTC CASSWGMNYEQYF - TRBJ2-7 - TRBV18
TGTGCCAGCAGTGAATTGAGCTCCTATAATTCACCCCTCCACTTT CASSELSSYNSPLHF - TRBJ1-6 once TRBV2
TGTGCCAGTAGACCAACGGGACTAGCAGGGGGGGAGCTGTTTTTT CASRPTGLAGGELFF TRBD2 TRBJ2-2 - TRBV19